The 7 T cell receptor beta chains reported below all come from one sample, sequenced in a study of preoperative IRX-2 immunotherapy in early breast cancer. The treatment: preoperative locoregional IRX-2 cytokine immunotherapy. Libraries were prepared by immunoSEQ multiplex PCR; TCRdb keeps only in-frame clonotypes and omits some of them. Of roughly 93,000 clones detected, 75% to 90% appear once; the ten largest clones hold approximately 2%. The sample in question was tumor tissue, obtained after IRX-2 immunotherapy. All receptors come from a human donor with breast cancer.

This clone showed up just once. This sequence joins TRBV6-8 and TRBJ1-2; a weak D match, TRBD1 (5 bases). V lost 6 bases to trimming and J lost 6 bases, with 20 bases between them. Germline CDR1 MNHGY, CDR2 SAAAGT. There are 15 residues in the CDR3. The CDR3 bases are TGTGCCAGCAGCCGGGAGCAACAGGTCCCGGATGGCTACACCTTC. It specifies CASSREQQVPDGYTF.

This clone has only one observation. This chain connects TRBV7-1 to TRBJ1-5, with 7 bases aligning to TRBD1. TRBV7-1 is classed as an ORF, of uncertain function. There are 17 residues in the CDR3. Trimming took 4 bases from V and 3 from J; bases not matched to a gene: 12. CDR3 nucleotide sequence: TGTGCCAGCAGCTTTTTTAGGGACAGCCTCACCAATCAGCCCCAGCATTTT. This gives the protein CASSFFRDSLTNQPQHF.

The rearrangement uses TRBV5-1 and TRBJ2-7; D unclear. V dropped 1 base and J dropped 3 bases, with 17 bases sitting between them. The CDR3 is 16 amino acids. The V gene's germline CDR1 is SGHRS and CDR2 YFSETQ. The CDR3, as DNA: TGCGCCAGCAGCTTGAAGACATTGAATGACGACTACGAGCAGTACTTC. Amino acids: CASSLKTLNDDYEQYF.

This chain links TRBV27 with TRBJ1-1; 7 bases align to TRBD1. This CDR3 is built from 14 residues. V shed 4 bases and J 2 bases; nucleotides not matched to a gene: 4. CDR1 and CDR2 from the germline V gene are MNHEY and SMNVEV (reference sequence). CDR3 amino acids: CASSYYRGNTEAFF. The CDR3 DNA follows: TGTGCCAGCAGTTACTACAGGGGAAACACTGAAGCTTTCTTT.

The rearrangement joins TRBV7-1 to TRBJ1-3; no firm D call. TRBV7-1 is an ORF for which the function is uncertain. The CDR3 has 16 amino acids. Trimming removed 5 bases from V and 7 bases from J, with 21 bases in between. CDR3 sequence (DNA): TGTGCCAGCAGCCAAGATGAAAGGGAATCCTACAACACCATATATTTT. Protein product: CASSQDERESYNTIYF.

This chain joins TRBV28 and TRBJ1-4; unclear D gene. The germline V gene has CDR1 MDHEN and CDR2 SYDVKM. The CDR3 is 13 residues long. The V end was cut by 2 bases, the J end by 8 bases, with 9 bases between. Here the CDR3 reads CASSLTVWEKLFF. CDR3 sequence (DNA): TGTGCCAGCAGTTTAACAGTCTGGGAAAAACTGTTTTTT.

This clone was recorded a few times. The chain joins TRBV11-3 to TRBJ2-7; D not certain. Trimming took 5 bases from V and 1 from J, leaving 12 bases between them. This CDR3 contains 14 residues. Per the germline V gene, CDR1 is SGHNT and CDR2 is YENEEA. The CDR3 reads CASSRDVSSYEQYF. CDR3 DNA: TGTGCCAGCAGCCGAGACGTCAGTTCCTACGAGCAGTACTTC.